This TCR beta chain came from a study of tumour-infiltrating T cells in Burkitt lymphoma. Turning to the study itself: Overall and progression-free survival were predicted by productive clonality.

Only in-frame clones appear in the TCRdb table, and some are missing; sequencing was by immunoSEQ multiplex PCR. The sample lists more than 1,500 clones; roughly 18% were seen once. CDR1 is SGHDN and CDR2 is FVKESK in the germline V gene. The V and J ends lost 2 bases and 9 bases respectively, with 22 bases between them. The CDR3 has 16 amino acids. The sequence was obtained from a human donor with diffuse large B-cell lymphoma. J is TRBJ1-1 and V is TRBV14, with D unresolved. The sequenced sample consisted of tumor tissue. The CDR3 bases are TGTGCCAGCAGCCAATTCCCCGAGAACCGCCGTACTAAAGCTTTCTTT. It encodes CASSQFPENRRTKAFF. Looking up the rest from reference TRBV14 and TRBJ1-1 gives the full variable domain: EAGVTQFPSHSVIEKGQTVTLRCDPISGHDNLYWYRRVMGKEIKFLLHFVKESKQDESGMPNNRFLAERTGGTYSTLKVQPAELEDSGVYFCASSQFPENRRTKAFFGQGTRLTVV.